The 18 T cell receptor beta chains reported below all come from one sample, sequenced in a study of T-cell reconstitution after alpha-beta-depleted transplantation in children. Construction of the TCRbeta library involved unique molecular identifiers. TCRdb passed the PCR reads through MiXCR, listing each CDR3 protein once. The repertoire holds 900,000 or so distinct CDR3 sequences, with 15% to 20% as singletons. Sequencing used PBMCs, mostly from graft donor cells, obtained 360 days after TCRalphabeta/CD19-depleted stem cell transplant. These receptors were obtained from a male patient between 10 and 17 years old who had a stem cell transplant for acute lymphoblastic leukemia, so the T cells may come from the graft donor.

Only a few counts were recorded for this clonotype. The chain employs TRBV20-1 and TRBJ2-1, with 8 bases lining up with TRBD2. Germline assignment: CDR1 DFQATT and CDR2 SNEGSKA (reference sequence). V was clipped by 8 bases and J by 7 bases; unmatched bases: 19. CDR3 size: 16 residues. CDR3 coding DNA: TGCAGTCCGAACCCTGGGCCTAGCGGGCAAAAGAATGAGCAGTTCTTC. This translates into CSPNPGPSGQKNEQFF.

In its sample, this clonotype was seen a few times. This chain links TRBV7-9 with TRBJ2-5; D call uncertain. Germline V lookup: CDR1 SEHNR, CDR2 FQNEAQ (reference sequence). Trimming took off 3 bases at V and 0 bases at J, with 17 bases between the two ends. The CDR3 has 17 residues. CDR3 nucleotides: TGTGCCAGCAGCTTGGTGTCGGGCGGCAGGAACCAAGAGACCCAGTACTTC. Its protein is CASSLVSGGRNQETQYF.

In regard to this clonotype: The junction and the germline gene differ at one end; a read error may be behind it. The chain recombines TRBV28 with TRBJ1-4; D not resolved. This CDR3 has 13 amino acids. Looked up from germline, CDR1 is MDHEN and CDR2 is SYDVKM. The CDR3 reads CASSLRTLLKLCF. For the CDR3, the DNA is TGTGCCAGCAGTCTACGGACGCTCCTAAAACTGTGTTTT. Full variable domain (outside the CDR3, taken from reference TRBV28 and TRBJ1-4): DVKVTQSSRYLVKRTGEKVFLECVQDMDHENMFWYRQDPGLGLRLIYFSYDVKMKEKGDIPEGYSVSREKKERFSLILESASTNQTSMYLCASSLRTLLKLCFGSGTQLSVL.

The V gene is TRBV7-3, the J gene TRBJ2-7; D gene ambiguous. CDR1 and CDR2 from the germline V gene are SGHTA and FQGTGA. The length of the CDR3 is 16 residues. V lost 3 bases and J lost 5, with 20 bases in between. CDR3 residues: CASSLTARPPSNEQYF. The CDR3 bases are TGTGCCAGCAGCTTGACGGCCAGGCCTCCTTCCAACGAGCAGTACTTC. Looking up the rest from reference TRBV7-3 and TRBJ2-7 gives the full variable domain: GAGVSQTPSNKVTEKGKYVELRCDPISGHTALYWYRQSLGQGPEFLIYFQGTGAADDSGLPNDRFFAVRPEGSVSTLKIQRTERGDSAVYLCASSLTARPPSNEQYFGPGTRLTVT.

This clonotype was recorded a few times. The rearrangement joins TRBV12-3 or TRBV12-4 to TRBJ2-3; TRBD1 or TRBD2 may be the D gene (5 bases each). This CDR3 contains 14 residues. V was clipped by 5 bases and J by 4 bases, with 13 bases between them. The CDR3 bases are TGTGCCAGCAGTGGGGACGCCCTCCCAGATACGCAGTATTTT. Its protein is CASSGDALPDTQYF.

J is TRBJ1-1 and V is TRBV5-1; D not certain. Trimming cost V 7 bases and J 4 bases, with 14 bases left between them. The germline CDR1 and CDR2 sequences are SGHRS and YFSETQ. The CDR3 length is 13 residues. For the CDR3, the DNA is TGCGCCAGCGGTTTGGAGAGAGGCACTGAAGCTTTCTTT. Translating it yields CASGLERGTEAFF.

This clonotype has at least ten counts. The rearrangement links TRBV5-1 to TRBJ1-5; 7 bases are shared with TRBD1. The germline gives CDR1 SGHRS, CDR2 YFSETQ. The trim removed 4 bases at V and 9 bases at J, leaving 7 bases unmatched. CDR3 length equals 13 residues. The CDR3 sequence: CASSPSGGWPQHF. For the CDR3, the DNA is TGCGCCAGCAGCCCTTCAGGGGGTTGGCCCCAGCATTTT.

This clonotype was seen repeatedly, ten times or more. V gene TRBV12-3 or TRBV12-4 combines with J gene TRBJ2-1, with 13 nucleotides matching TRBD2. The CDR3 loop spans 15 amino acids. V trimming: 6 bases; J trimming: 3 bases; junction bases outside the gene matches: 2. The CDR3 DNA reads TGTGCCAGCAGCCGACTAGCGGGAGGCTACAATGAGCAGTTCTTC. Protein: CASSRLAGGYNEQFF.

The V gene is TRBV7-8, the J gene TRBJ1-6; maybe TRBD1 (6 bases). Trimming removed 1 base from V and 10 bases from J, with 17 bases in between. The CDR3 totals 16 residues. Germline V CDR1 and CDR2: SGHVS, FQNEAQ. The CDR3 sequence is CASSLGTATMGSPLHF. DNA for the CDR3: TGTGCCAGCAGCTTAGGGACAGCCACCATGGGGTCACCCCTCCACTTT. Full variable domain (rest looked up from reference TRBV7-8 and TRBJ1-6): GAGVSQSPRYKVAKRGQDVALRCDPISGHVSLFWYQQALGQGPEFLTYFQNEAQLDKSGLPSDRFFAERPEGSVSTLKIQRTQQEDSAVYLCASSLGTATMGSPLHFGNGTRLTVT.

The chain couples TRBV7-6 to TRBJ1-2, with D possibly matching TRBD1 (5 bases). This CDR3 region has 14 residues. V lost 3 bases, J lost 4 bases, and 12 bases lay in between. The germline CDR1 and CDR2 sequences are SGHVS and FNYEAQ. The CDR3 DNA reads TGTGCCAGCAGCTTCGCGGGAGGGGTCTATGGCTACACCTTC. This translates into CASSFAGGVYGYTF. The whole variable domain, filled in from reference TRBV7-6 and TRBJ1-2, reads GAGVSQSPRYKVTKRGQDVALRCDPISGHVSLYWYRQALGQGPEFLTYFNYEAQQDKSGLPNDRFSAERPEGSISTLTIQRTEQRDSAMYRCASSFAGGVYGYTFGSGTRLTVV.

This clonotype was found many times. The chain uses TRBV24-1 and TRBJ2-1; TRBD1 or TRBD2 may be the D gene (5 bases each). Germline CDR1 is KGHDR and CDR2 is SFDVKD. V was cut by 4 bases and J by 5 bases, with 11 bases left in between. The CDR3 is 14 amino acids. The CDR3 nucleotides are TGTGCCACCAGTGAGGGTGGGACCAACAATGAGCAGTTCTTC. Translation gives CATSEGGTNNEQFF.

This clonotype appeared many times. The J gene is TRBJ2-7, the V gene TRBV12-3 or TRBV12-4; D possibly corresponds to TRBD2 (6 bases). Trimming stripped 5 bases from V and 2 bases from J, with 25 bases between. CDR3 length equals 18 residues. The DNA for the CDR3 is TGTGCCAGCAGTCCGAATCCCGGTGGGACTTTATCGGCCTACGAGCAGTACTTC. Protein: CASSPNPGGTLSAYEQYF.

This clonotype was observed a handful of times. V and J are TRBV19 and TRBJ2-5, with D possibly matching TRBD2 (5 bases). Germline V gene lookup returns CDR1 LNHDA and CDR2 SQIVND (reference sequence). CDR3 length: 18 amino acids. Trimming removed 4 bases from V and 2 bases from J, with 23 bases in between. The CDR3 nucleotides read TGTGCCAGTAGTACCGGGAACCCGGGGATGGAGTGGCAAGAGACCCAGTACTTC. This gives the protein CASSTGNPGMEWQETQYF.

This clonotype appeared a few times. V is TRBV5-1 and J is TRBJ2-7; TRBD1 aligns across 8 bases. Germline values: CDR1 SGHRS, CDR2 YFSETQ. The length of the CDR3 is 15 residues. The V segment lost 4 bases and the J segment 4 bases; nucleotides outside the gene matches: 10. The chain's CDR3 is CASSRGGQELYEQYF. The CDR3 nucleotides are TGCGCCAGCAGCCGAGGGGGACAGGAGCTATACGAGCAGTACTTC.

A few counts support this clonotype. The V gene is TRBV25-1, the J gene TRBJ2-5, with 7 bases that match TRBD2. The CDR3 has 14 residues. Germline V CDR1 and CDR2: MGHDK, SYGVNS. The trim removed 5 bases at V and 5 bases at J, leaving 8 bases unmatched. This CDR3 is CASSWWEGQETQYF. In nucleotides, the CDR3 is TGTGCCAGCAGTTGGTGGGAGGGCCAGGAGACCCAGTACTTC.

The V and J genes are TRBV28 and TRBJ2-1, with D tentatively TRBD2 (6 bases). Germline lookup yields CDR1 MDHEN and CDR2 SYDVKM. This CDR3 spans 13 amino acids. The V gene lost 8 bases and the J gene lost 7 bases, with 15 bases spanning the gap. The CDR3 bases are TGTGCCAGCGGGGCTAGCGATAGGAATGAGCAGTTCTTC. Its translation: CASGASDRNEQFF.

This chain connects TRBV4-2 to TRBJ2-7; tentative D call: TRBD1 (5 bases). CDR3 length: 13 residues. Germline values: CDR1 LGHNA, CDR2 YNFKEQ. V was trimmed by 4 bases and J by 6 bases, leaving 13 bases between them. CDR3 nucleotide sequence: TGTGCCAGCAGCCCAGGGCTCCTTTGCGAGCAGTACTTC. Translating gives CASSPGLLCEQYF.

There are a few counts of this clonotype. V usage is TRBV27 and J usage is TRBJ1-5; D may be TRBD1 (5 bases). V dropped 6 bases and J dropped 1 base, with 10 bases sitting between them. From germline, CDR1 is MNHEY and CDR2 SMNVEV (reference sequence). This CDR3 spans 14 amino acids. Here the CDR3 DNA reads TGTGCCAGCAGGACCAGGGAAAGCAATCAGCCCCAGCATTTT. Its protein is CASRTRESNQPQHF.